Reported below is one T cell receptor beta chain. Germline DNA was also extracted, and blood RNA was taken from unsorted whole blood. CDR1 and CDR2 (germline): SGHAT, FQNNGV. The junction had 10 bases not matched to a gene; V was cut back by 8 bases and J by 7 bases. The CDR3 consists of 13 residues. With a constant-region primer, TCR beta cDNA was made from approximately 520 ng of total RNA. It was through three nested multiplex PCR rounds of slightly modified ARM-PCR that TCR beta libraries arose. Amplification in the first two PCR rounds was performed using TRBV1-TRBV30 forward primers and a C-beta reverse primer for roughly 10 cycles each. TCRdb reprocessed the multiplex PCR reads via MiXCR and lists one record per CDR3 protein. The sample yields about 330,000 distinct CDR3 sequences, less than 70% seen once. This specimen comes from a study of tumor-infiltrating lymphocytes in primary liver carcinoma. Background on the study: Treatment of the patients' primary liver carcinoma consisted of surgical resection.

V gene TRBV11-2 combines with J gene TRBJ2-7; 8 bases match TRBD1. This sequence originates from a man aged 35 to 55 with primary liver carcinoma and hepatitis B virus infection. Sequenced material: peripheral blood. CDR3 sequence: CASCRDRGREQYF. DNA of the CDR3: TGTGCCAGCTGCCGAGACAGGGGTCGGGAGCAGTACTTC.